This entry features one T cell receptor beta chain sequence. Its recognized antigen is unknown. No much larger clonotype is one base removed from it; base qualities were not supplied. The junction shows trimming of 3 bases on V and 7 bases on J, and the gene matches do not reach 17 bases of it. The CDR3, cysteine through phenylalanine, is 17 amino acids long. This entry keeps only the CDR3 DNA: 51 bases, framed from base 1. The germline V gene encodes CDR1 MNHNS and CDR2 SASEGT. This record comes from a study of blood T cell repertoires in COVID-19 (dated by TCRdb to about 2020). About the study as a whole: The collaborator samples originated in the United States, Italy and Spain and spanned the acute and convalescent phases of COVID-19. The repertoires were released in a freely available public database meant as a resource for research on the immune response to SARS-CoV-2. Samples were obtained from the ongoing ImmuneRACE study (first 160 participants) and from about 1,300 subjects provided by 6 global collaborators. Deeply sampled blood TCRbeta repertoires from subjects exposed to, actively infected with, or recovered from COVID-19 were included in the dataset. Nearly every sample came with metadata listing a de-identified subject ID, COVID-19 status, age in years and sex. HLA class I and class II types, where available, came from metadata supplied by the sample provider rather than from assay-based typing. The material from the prospective study consisted of cDNA or gDNA derived from T cells, B-cell-depleted T cells, or PBMCs.

The investigation overall reported the following: The amount of clinical and demographic metadata varied by source and participant and was provided uncurated.

The immunoSEQ Assay, a bias-controlled multiplex PCR, was used to amplify TCRbeta CDR3 regions from genomic DNA. In the source study's methods: The number of nucleated cells in each sample was estimated by amplification of reference gene primers within the assay. To quantify the absolute abundance of each unique TCRbeta CDR3 rearrangement, sequence reads were collapsed and filtered. Productive Simpson clonality was computed per sample as the square root of Simpson's diversity index over productive rearrangements. TCRdb holds this immuneACCESS table with in-frame rearrangements only. Some clones are missing; in checked studies, unresolved V genes explain under half, and the rest has no known cause. Clone size and the V and J calls come from that table; the DNA yielded D and trimming. In all, the sample holds around 150,000 clones, and about 86% of those were seen once. 3% to 4% of the sample is held by the ten biggest clonotypes.

The collaborating institutions used their own protocols to collect whole blood in K2EDTA tubes. For TCRbeta analysis, collaborator samples were shipped as frozen whole blood, as isolated PBMCs, or as DNA extracted from either sample type. The V gene is TRBV6-1 and the J gene is TRBJ2-7; 8 of the junction bases match TRBD1. Sequenced material: peripheral blood. The sequence was collected from a man aged 65 to 85 with acute or convalescent COVID-19. Read as DNA, the sequence is TGTGCCAGCAGTGATTTTCCGCCGGGACAGGTTTCTTCGGAGCAGTACTTC. Translated, it reads CASSDFPPGQVSSEQYF.